The clone carrying this TCR beta chain was picked up many times. In germline, CDR1 is MDHEN, CDR2 SYDVKM. This CDR3 is 12 amino acids long. V lost 6 bases and J 2 bases, leaving 8 bases between the germline ends. The time point denotes: healthy volunteer bleed at 6 weeks. It was from unfractionated whole blood that total RNA was extracted. This sample stems from a study of human T cells and chemical hapten exposure. TCRdb independently ran MiXCR on the RACE reads; one entry per CDR3 protein. The table shows about 65,000 distinct CDR3 sequences, with about 6% occurring only once. This TCR was recovered from a female donor in good health. Some clones in this sample may be carry-over from other donors' samples. The source material was whole blood. V is TRBV28 and J is TRBJ2-7; a possible D gene is TRBD1 (5 bases). This CDR3 reads CASSETAYEQYF. In nucleotides, the CDR3 is TGTGCCAGCAGCGAGACAGCCTACGAGCAGTACTTC.